Listed below are T cell receptor beta chains from one sample, sequenced in a study of siplizumab effects on memory and regulatory T cells. Repertoires were generated with immunoSEQ multiplex PCR, while TCRdb's copy carries only in-frame clones and drops some. The sample includes 100,000 or so clones, roughly 94% of them seen just once. Sample: Tregs sorted from blood. Every receptor here comes from a human donor in good health. Each CDR3 is given with its conserved first and last residue. Fields, in order: D gene, clone size, J gene, V gene, CDR3 protein, CDR3 DNA. The D gene is left open where the match is weak. Not every row has a clone size; where given, it reads once, few, many or a size class.

>TRBD2|NA|TRBJ2-1|TRBV5-1
CASSLMREYGEQFF
TGCGCCAGCAGCTTAATGCGGGAGTATGGTGAGCAGTTCTTC
>NA|once|TRBJ1-2|TRBV18
CASSPPAGQGFHYGYTF
TGTGCCAGCTCACCACCGGCGGGCCAGGGCTTTCACTATGGCTACACCTTC
>NA|NA|TRBJ1-3|TRBV15
CATSRDLAGGNTIYF
TGTGCCACCAGCAGAGATTTGGCAGGGGGAAACACCATATATTTT
>NA|NA|TRBJ2-6|TRBV28
CASSRRGRPSGANVLTF
TGTGCCAGCAGTCGACGGGGCAGACCTTCTGGGGCCAACGTCCTGACTTTC
>TRBD1|few|TRBJ2-7|TRBV27
CASSPGTGIIDEQYF
TGTGCCAGCAGTCCCGGGACAGGGATTATCGACGAGCAGTACTTC
>TRBD1|NA|TRBJ1-2|TRBV7-9
CASSPGQEFGGYTF
TGTGCCAGCAGCCCCGGACAGGAGTTCGGCGGCTACACCTTC
>TRBD1|NA|TRBJ1-3|TRBV18
CASSPGTELGF
TGTGCCAGCTCACCTGGGACAGAGCTTGGATTT
>NA|few|TRBJ1-1|TRBV5-1
CASSLQNRVTEAFF
TGCGCCAGCAGCTTACAAAACAGGGTTACTGAAGCTTTCTTT
>NA|NA|TRBJ1-1|TRBV27
CASSFGSGGLGSAFF
NA
>TRBD2|NA|TRBJ2-7|TRBV5-1
CASSPTSGLSSYEQYF
TGCGCCAGCAGTCCCACTAGCGGGTTGAGCTCCTACGAGCAGTACTTC
>NA|NA|TRBJ1-4|TRBV7-8
CASSSRSRQTATNEKLFF
TGTGCCAGCAGCTCCCGTTCGAGACAGACAGCAACTAATGAAAAACTGTTTTTT
>NA|NA|TRBJ2-7|TRBV5-8
CASRTRDKDSTKVEQYF
TGTGCCAGCAGGACGAGGGACAAGGACTCAACAAAGGTGGAGCAGTACTTC
>TRBD2|NA|TRBJ2-1|TRBV6-1
CASNLAGAAYNEQFF
TGTGCCAGCAATCTAGCGGGAGCGGCCTACAATGAGCAGTTCTTC
>TRBD2|NA|TRBJ2-1|TRBV27
CASSFTMLTSLGIHEQFF
TGTGCCAGCAGTTTCACCATGTTGACTAGCCTCGGAATCCATGAGCAGTTCTTC
>TRBD1|NA|TRBJ2-7|TRBV18
CASSPIGPGQTNEQYF
TGTGCCAGCTCACCAATAGGACCGGGACAGACCAACGAGCAGTACTTC
>NA|NA|TRBJ2-1|TRBV5-5
CASSPVLRMGLDEQFF
TGTGCCAGCAGCCCTGTTCTTCGTATGGGGCTGGATGAGCAGTTCTTC
>TRBD2|NA|TRBJ2-1|TRBV5-1
CASSLGGTSSYNEQFF
TGCGCCAGCAGCTTGGGGGGGACTAGTTCCTACAATGAGCAGTTCTTC
>NA|NA|TRBJ1-1|TRBV27
CASKGGDKKNTEAFF
TGTGCCAGCAAGGGGGGGGACAAAAAGAACACTGAAGCTTTCTTT
>NA|NA|TRBJ2-7|TRBV21-1
CASSTHVGGCSYEQYF
TGTGCCAGCAGCACACACGTTGGTGGGTGCTCCTACGAGCAGTACTTC
>TRBD1|NA|TRBJ2-7|TRBV5-1
CASSSGTGLSYEQYF
TGCGCCAGCAGCTCCGGGACAGGGCTTTCCTACGAGCAGTACTTC
>NA|once|TRBJ2-2|TRBV9
CASSPRALGVELFF
TGTGCCAGCAGCCCTAGGGCCCTAGGGGTGGAGCTGTTTTTT
>TRBD2|NA|TRBJ2-7|TRBV27
CASRLVGLANDEQYF
TGTGCCAGCCGTCTTGTGGGACTAGCGAACGACGAGCAGTACTTC
>TRBD1|once|TRBJ2-1|TRBV27
CASSLGTGLFYEQFF
TGTGCCAGCAGTTTAGGGACAGGGCTTTTCTATGAGCAGTTCTTC
>NA|once|TRBJ1-5|TRBV4-1
CASSQNLGGRMVNQPQHF
TGCGCCAGCAGCCAAAATTTAGGGGGGAGGATGGTAAATCAGCCCCAGCATTTT
>TRBD1|NA|TRBJ1-5|TRBV7-9
CASSRTGDSQPQHF
TGTGCCAGCAGCCGGACAGGGGACAGTCAGCCCCAGCATTTT
>TRBD2|NA|TRBJ2-3|TRBV5-1
CASSLVLAGATDTQYF
TGCGCCAGCAGCTTGGTTTTAGCGGGAGCCACAGATACGCAGTATTTT
>NA|NA|TRBJ2-1|TRBV6-5
CASGPRTVYNEQFF
TGTGCCAGCGGGCCCCGGACAGTTTACAATGAGCAGTTCTTC
>TRBD2|NA|TRBJ2-3|TRBV7-3
CASSLWSPGLAGASSGAQYF
TGTGCCAGCAGCTTATGGTCCCCGGGACTAGCGGGGGCCTCCTCAGGAGCGCAGTATTTT
>NA|NA|TRBJ1-2|TRBV7-8
CASSLDSIYNYGYTF
TGTGCCAGCAGCCTCGACAGTATTTATAACTATGGCTACACCTTC
>TRBD1|NA|TRBJ1-2|TRBV15
CATSARQGWGYTF
TGTGCCACCAGCGCCCGACAGGGCTGGGGCTACACCTTC
>NA|few|TRBJ1-5|TRBV2
CASSDQGSQPQHF
TGTGCCAGCAGTGACCAGGGGAGTCAGCCCCAGCATTTT
>NA|NA|TRBJ1-1|TRBV28
CASSQEADMNTEAFF
TGTGCCAGCAGCCAAGAGGCGGACATGAACACTGAAGCTTTCTTT
>TRBD2|NA|TRBJ2-3|TRBV5-1
CASSLAGGSADTQYF
TGCGCCAGCAGCCTAGCGGGAGGTTCAGCGGATACGCAGTATTTT
>NA|NA|TRBJ2-7|TRBV29-1
CSVARFPLEEQYF
TGCAGCGTTGCCCGGTTTCCCCTAGAAGAGCAGTACTTC
>TRBD2|once|TRBJ2-1|TRBV6-6
CASSRTSGYYNEQFF
TGTGCCAGCAGCCGGACTAGCGGATACTACAATGAGCAGTTCTTC
>NA|NA|TRBJ2-3|TRBV7-2
CASSRPATDTQYF
TGTGCCAGCAGCCGACCGGCCACAGATACGCAGTATTTT
>NA|NA|TRBJ2-2|TRBV2
CASKIGGNTGELFF
TGTGCCAGCAAAATAGGGGGGAACACCGGGGAGCTGTTTTTT
>TRBD2|few|TRBJ2-5|TRBV7-8
CASSLGTSGSRETQYF
TGTGCCAGCAGCTTAGGGACTAGCGGGAGTAGAGAGACCCAGTACTTC
>TRBD1|once|TRBJ1-2|TRBV9
CASSPNPLWGTGERGYTF
TGTGCCAGCAGCCCTAACCCGCTGTGGGGGACAGGGGAGAGGGGCTACACCTTC
>NA|NA|TRBJ1-5|TRBV19
CASMGVGGNQPQHF
TGTGCCAGTATGGGGGTTGGGGGCAATCAGCCCCAGCATTTT
>TRBD2|NA|TRBJ2-1|TRBV7-3
CASSPSGTEVREQFF
TGTGCCAGCAGCCCAAGCGGGACGGAAGTTCGGGAGCAGTTCTTC
>TRBD1|NA|TRBJ2-1|TRBV6-5
CASRATGGIYNEQFF
TGTGCCAGCAGAGCCACAGGGGGCATTTACAATGAGCAGTTCTTC
>TRBD1|NA|TRBJ2-7|TRBV7-2
CASSPAGTGGYEQYF
TGTGCCAGCAGCCCCGCCGGGACAGGGGGTTACGAGCAGTACTTC
>TRBD2|NA|TRBJ2-3|TRBV5-1
CASSISISGPGTDTQYF
TGCGCCAGCAGTATATCGATTAGCGGGCCCGGCACAGATACGCAGTATTTT
>NA|NA|TRBJ2-3|TRBV5-4
CASSLRAGTDTQYF
TGTGCCAGCAGCTTGAGGGCGGGGACAGATACGCAGTATTTT
>TRBD1|NA|TRBJ2-3|TRBV5-1
CASSSQGATDTQYF
TGCGCCAGCAGCTCCCAGGGGGCCACAGATACGCAGTATTTT
>TRBD2|once|TRBJ2-7|TRBV5-5
CASSTGTSGRAYEQYF
TGTGCCAGCAGTACCGGGACTAGCGGGAGGGCCTACGAGCAGTACTTC
>TRBD2|many|TRBJ2-7|TRBV6-6
CASSPWEAGGTYEQYF
TGTGCCAGCAGTCCCTGGGAGGCGGGAGGGACCTACGAGCAGTACTTC
>NA|few|TRBJ2-7|TRBV5-1
CASSLDYEQYF
TGCGCCAGCAGCTTGGACTACGAGCAGTACTTC
>NA|NA|TRBJ1-1|TRBV11-3
CASSLGWDTEAFF
TGTGCCAGCAGCTTAGGATGGGATACTGAAGCTTTCTTT
>TRBD2|NA|TRBJ2-3|TRBV9
CASSVSAGSTDTQYF
TGTGCCAGCAGCGTATCAGCGGGAAGCACAGATACGCAGTATTTT
>NA|NA|TRBJ1-1|TRBV2
CASSLGYQNTEAFF
TGTGCCAGCAGCCTGGGATACCAGAACACTGAAGCTTTCTTT
>NA|many|TRBJ2-5|TRBV2
CAGGAGETQYF
TGTGCCGGAGGAGCAGGAGAGACCCAGTACTTC
>NA|NA|TRBJ1-2|TRBV6-6
CASSYSPPIYGYTF
TGTGCCAGCAGTTACTCTCCGCCCATCTATGGCTACACCTTC